This T cell receptor beta chain was observed in a study of blood T cell repertoires in COVID-19. For the study at large: The United States, Italy and Spain were the sources of the acute and convalescent COVID-19 samples. Sample material is recorded as cDNA or gDNA derived from T cells, B-cell-depleted T cells, or PBMCs.

As processed by the authors: Amplifying reference gene primers gave estimates of nucleated cell counts. The data were produced by immunoSEQ multiplex PCR, yet TCRdb's version contains in-frame clones alone and is incomplete. V, J and clone size derive from that table, while D and trimming were established from the DNA sequence. The profile shows some 80,000 clones, approximately 87% of them singletons. The germline CDR1 and CDR2 sequences are LNHDA and SQIVND (reference sequence). The CDR3 covers 15 residues. The ends were cut back, 3 bases at V and 1 base at J, with 12 bases in the middle. Sequences were obtained from peripheral blood. This sequence joins TRBV19 and TRBJ1-1; D is unclear. The TCR comes from a human donor in a cohort sampled during active COVID-19. As DNA, the CDR3 is TGTGCCAGTAGTATGCGTCGGGTTAAGAACACTGAAGCTTTCTTT. Residues: CASSMRRVKNTEAFF. Full variable domain (missing parts from reference TRBV19 and TRBJ1-1): DGGITQSPKYLFRKEGQNVTLSCEQNLNHDAMYWYRQDPGQGLRLIYYSQIVNDFQKGDIAEGYSVSREKKESFPLTVTSAQKNPTAFYLCASSMRRVKNTEAFFGQGTRLTVV.